This TCR beta chain was found in a study of blood T cell repertoires in COVID-19. The wider study: COVID-19 samples, acute and convalescent, were from the United States, Italy and Spain.

This clone was counted a few times. Enrolled during active infection, Seattle patients were then followed longitudinally. The germline V gene has CDR1 MGHDK and CDR2 SYGVNS. The V and J ends lost 2 bases and 9 bases, in that order; junction bases with no gene match: 3. The CDR3 loop spans 13 amino acids. As originally analysed: Reference gene primer amplification in the assay estimated nucleated cell counts. Assay used: immunoSEQ multiplex PCR; TCRdb lists only in-frame clones, some missing. That table is the source of V, J and clone size, and D and trimming were worked out from the DNA. The sample includes about 530,000 clones, around 90% of them seen just once.

This clonotype originated in a woman aged 45-65 years with COVID-19, enrolled during active disease. The V call is TRBV25-1, the J call TRBJ1-5; 8 bases line up with TRBD1. The sequenced material came from peripheral blood. The chain's CDR3 is CASSEGQGRPQHF. DNA of the CDR3: TGTGCCAGCAGTGAAGGACAGGGTCGGCCCCAGCATTTT.